This passage covers 19 T cell receptor beta chains from one sample sequenced in a study of blood T cell repertoires in COVID-19 (dated by TCRdb to between 2020 and 2021). Library creation used the immunoSEQ multiplex PCR assay. In TCRdb, the immuneACCESS table is reduced to in-frame sequences with V and J assigned. These tables do not hold every clone; where another copy was compared, an unresolved V gene accounts for under half, and the others remain unexplained. The sample table lists 100,000 or so clones, 69% of them with a count of one. About 6% of the sample is held by the ten biggest clonotypes. Source material: peripheral blood. The receptors were gathered from a man older than 75 with acute or convalescent COVID-19.

The rearrangement links TRBV19 to TRBJ2-7; 7 positions match TRBD1. V shed 4 bases and J 5 bases; nucleotides not matched to a gene: 2. CDR3 length equals 12 residues. The germline CDR1 and CDR2 sequences are LNHDA and SQIVND (reference sequence). CDR3 protein: CASSTQGDEQYF. CDR3 bases: TGTGCCAGTAGTACCCAGGGGGACGAGCAGTACTTC.

This clone came up once. The chain employs TRBV11-2 and TRBJ1-1, with TRBD1 identical over 7 bases. Unmatched junction bases numbered 9, after V lost 5 bases and J lost 3 bases. The CDR3 runs to 15 residues. Germline V gene sequence: CDR1 SGHAT, CDR2 FQNNGV. The CDR3 DNA follows: TGTGCCAGCAGCCCGAAGGGGGCGCAGGACACTGAAGCTTTCTTT. Protein: CASSPKGAQDTEAFF.

This clone was counted a single time. The CDR3 DNA reads as TGTGCCAGCAGCTTGACAGGGGACTTGGGGTATGGCTACACCTTC. Translating it yields CASSLTGDLGYGYTF. The chain is built from TRBV5-4 and TRBJ1-2; TRBD1 matches at 7 bases. Unmatched junction bases numbered 8, after V lost 1 base and J lost 5 bases. Germline CDR1 and CDR2: SGHNT and YYREEE (reference sequence). The CDR3 loop spans 15 amino acids.

The genes are TRBV7-2 and TRBJ1-1; 9 bases line up with TRBD1. The CDR3 is made up of 13 amino acids. With 4 bases clipped from V and 12 bases from J, the junction kept 9 bases outside the gene matches. Germline V gene lookup returns CDR1 SGHTA and CDR2 FQGNSA. The CDR3 DNA reads TGTGCCAGCAGCTCCCAACAGGGGGCTGAGACTTTCTTT. Protein product: CASSSQQGAETFF.

This clone was seen at least ten times. The rearrangement joins TRBV5-1 to TRBJ1-2, with D possibly TRBD1 on 6 matching bases. The germline V gene has CDR1 SGHRS and CDR2 YFSETQ. The V gene lost 0 bases and the J gene lost 8 bases, with 26 bases spanning the gap. The CDR3 spans 18 residues. CDR3 DNA sequence: TGCGCCAGCAGCTTGGGAGGCGTGTCGTCGCAGGGGCGTATAGGCTACACCTTC. Protein sequence: CASSLGGVSSQGRIGYTF.

The chain links TRBV27 to TRBJ2-7; D might be TRBD1 (6 bases). The CDR3 spans 16 residues. CDR1 is MNHEY, CDR2 SMNVEV, per germline (reference sequence). Trimming left V 4 bases short and J 4 bases short, with 20 bases between. The CDR3 DNA follows: TGTGCCAGCAGTTCAACCTATCGGGACATCCCTTACGAGCAGTACTTC. Translation gives CASSSTYRDIPYEQYF.

This clone was recorded a few times. The chain employs TRBV5-1 and TRBJ2-7, with D perhaps TRBD1 (5 bases). The ends were cut back, 0 bases at V and 1 base at J, with 8 bases in the middle. The length of the CDR3 is 14 residues. Germline V gene lookup returns CDR1 SGHRS and CDR2 YFSETQ. Written as DNA, the CDR3 is TGCGCCAGCAGCTTGGATTCAGGGTCCTACGAGCAGTACTTC. Translating gives CASSLDSGSYEQYF.

This chain uses TRBV5-3 with TRBJ2-4, with D possibly matching TRBD2 (5 bases). TRBV5-3 has ORF status, its function being uncertain. V lost 3 bases, J lost 0 bases, and 28 bases lay in between. The CDR3 covers 21 residues. CDR3 sequence: CARSWHVPGTTFYVAKNIQYF. In nucleotides, the CDR3 is TGTGCCAGAAGCTGGCACGTTCCGGGAACAACCTTTTATGTAGCCAAAAACATTCAGTACTTC.

This clone occurred once. The genes are TRBV12-3 or TRBV12-4 and TRBJ1-4, with D possibly matching TRBD1 (6 bases). The CDR3 extends over 12 amino acids. Trimming removed 6 bases from V and 5 bases from J, with 7 bases in between. The CDR3 nucleotides read TGTGCCAGCAGCCAGGGGAATGAAAAACTGTTTTTT. Translation gives CASSQGNEKLFF.

The chain carries TRBV11-3 and TRBJ2-1; 7 positions agree with TRBD2. This CDR3 has 15 amino acids. Germline V gives CDR1 SGHNT, CDR2 YENEEA. J was trimmed by 2 bases and V by 0 bases; bases with no gene match: 1. CDR3 residues: CASSLDAGAYNEQFF. Written as DNA, the CDR3 is TGTGCCAGCAGCTTAGATGCGGGAGCCTACAATGAGCAGTTCTTC.

This rearrangement joins TRBV5-8 to TRBJ2-1, with D possibly TRBD1 on 6 matching bases. This CDR3 has 13 amino acids. V was trimmed by 2 bases and J by 6 bases, leaving 9 bases between them. CDR1 SGHTS and CDR2 YDEGEE come from the germline V gene. CDR3 bases: TGTGCCAGCAGCTTCGGACAGCGCAATGAGCAGTTCTTC. This codes for CASSFGQRNEQFF. Using reference TRBV5-8 and TRBJ2-1 for the parts outside the CDR3, the full variable domain is EAGVTQSPTHLIKTRGQQATLRCSPISGHTSVYWYQQALGLGLQFLLWYDEGEERNRGNFPPRFSGRQFPNYSSELNVNALELEDSALYLCASSFGQRNEQFFGPGTRLTVL.

The chain combines TRBV19 with TRBJ2-7, with 12 bases identical to TRBD2. The CDR3 spans 15 residues. V lost 8 bases to trimming and J lost 4 bases; unmatched junction nucleotides: 9. CDR1 LNHDA and CDR2 SQIVND come from the germline V gene (reference sequence). CDR3 protein: CASSHLLAGGYEQYF. The CDR3 bases are TGTGCCAGTTCTCACTTACTAGCGGGAGGTTACGAGCAGTACTTC. Filled out from reference TRBV19 and TRBJ2-7, the complete variable domain reads DGGITQSPKYLFRKEGQNVTLSCEQNLNHDAMYWYRQDPGQGLRLIYYSQIVNDFQKGDIAEGYSVSREKKESFPLTVTSAQKNPTAFYLCASSHLLAGGYEQYFGPGTRLTVT.

The chain couples TRBV5-6 to TRBJ1-4, with 10 nucleotides matching TRBD1. This CDR3 has 16 amino acids. Germline CDR1 reads SGHDT; CDR2 reads YYEEEE. V shed 6 bases, J shed 7 bases, and the junction held 12 bases outside the gene matches. The CDR3 spells CASTGTGAFSSEKLFF. CDR3 DNA: TGTGCCAGCACCGGGACAGGGGCGTTTAGTAGTGAAAAACTGTTTTTT.

This clone was seen a handful of times. This chain joins TRBV5-1 and TRBJ1-1; no clear D. The V gene lost 5 bases and the J gene lost 12 bases, with 17 bases spanning the gap. The CDR3 is made up of 12 amino acids. CDR1 and CDR2 from the germline V gene are SGHRS and YFSETQ. The CDR3 loop reads CASREGRARTFF. CDR3 nucleotides: TGCGCCAGCAGAGAGGGCCGGGCGAGGACTTTCTTT.

This clone was counted between two and nine times. The chain carries TRBV11-3 and TRBJ1-1; D ambiguous. Germline V lookup: CDR1 SGHNT, CDR2 YENEEA. The CDR3 has 13 residues. V lost 3 bases, J lost 1 base, and 6 bases lay in between. The CDR3 coding sequence is TGTGCCAGCAGCTTCCACACGAACACTGAAGCTTTCTTT. This sequence encodes CASSFHTNTEAFF.

The chain is built from TRBV30 and TRBJ1-1; a possible D gene is TRBD1 (6 bases). The V gene lost 8 bases and the J gene lost 0 bases, with 10 bases spanning the gap. CDR3 length: 12 amino acids. Germline values: CDR1 GTSNPN, CDR2 SVGIG (reference sequence). The CDR3 reads CATQGLNTEAFF. The CDR3 DNA sequence: TGTGCCACTCAGGGGCTGAACACTGAAGCTTTCTTT.

The V call is TRBV18, the J call TRBJ2-3, with a weak D call TRBD2 (6 bases). CDR1 KGHSH and CDR2 LQKENI come from the germline V gene. The CDR3 spans 16 residues. Trimming removed 2 bases at V and 2 bases at J, with 14 bases between. The CDR3: CASSPSRLGATDTQYF. Written as DNA, the CDR3 is TGTGCCAGCTCACCAAGCAGACTAGGGGCCACAGATACGCAGTATTTT. The full variable domain, completed using reference TRBV18 and TRBJ2-3, is NAGVMQNPRHLVRRRGQEARLRCSPMKGHSHVYWYRQLPEEGLKFMVYLQKENIIDESGMPKERFSAEFPKEGPSILRIQQVVRGDSAAYFCASSPSRLGATDTQYFGPGTRLTVL.

This clone was seen more than once but under ten times. The gene calls are TRBV25-1 and TRBJ2-1; D may be TRBD2 (5 bases). The germline V and J ends were trimmed by 0 bases and 5 bases, with 8 bases remaining between them. Germline CDR1 MGHDK, CDR2 SYGVNS. The CDR3 spans 14 residues. CDR3 nucleotide sequence: TGTGCCAGCAGTGAATATGGACTGCACAATGAGCAGTTCTTC. This encodes CASSEYGLHNEQFF.

The chain uses TRBV28 and TRBJ2-1, with TRBD2 matching over 8 bases. This CDR3 spans 14 amino acids. The V and J ends lost 4 bases and 2 bases, in that order; junction bases with no gene match: 1. Germline CDR1 reads MDHEN; CDR2 reads SYDVKM. CDR3 in amino acids: CASSSGGAYNEQFF. CDR3 DNA sequence: TGTGCCAGCAGTTCCGGGGGGGCCTACAATGAGCAGTTCTTC.